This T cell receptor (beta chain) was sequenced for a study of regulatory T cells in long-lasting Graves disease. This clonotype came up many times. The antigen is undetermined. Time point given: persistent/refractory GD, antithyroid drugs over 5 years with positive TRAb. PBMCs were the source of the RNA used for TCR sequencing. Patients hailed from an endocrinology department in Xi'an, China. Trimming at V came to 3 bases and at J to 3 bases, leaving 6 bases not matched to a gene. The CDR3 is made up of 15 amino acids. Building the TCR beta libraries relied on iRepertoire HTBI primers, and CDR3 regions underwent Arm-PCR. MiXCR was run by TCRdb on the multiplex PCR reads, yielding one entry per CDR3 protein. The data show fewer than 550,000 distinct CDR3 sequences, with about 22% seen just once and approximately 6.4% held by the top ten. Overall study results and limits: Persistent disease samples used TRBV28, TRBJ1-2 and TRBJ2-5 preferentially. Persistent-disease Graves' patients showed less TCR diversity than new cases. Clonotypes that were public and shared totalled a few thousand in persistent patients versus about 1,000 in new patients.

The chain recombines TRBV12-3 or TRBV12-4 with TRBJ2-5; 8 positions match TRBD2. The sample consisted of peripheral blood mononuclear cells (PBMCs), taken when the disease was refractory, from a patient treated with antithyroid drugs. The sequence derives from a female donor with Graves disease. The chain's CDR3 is CASSFGFGGEETQYF. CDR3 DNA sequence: TGTGCCAGCAGTTTTGGGTTCGGGGGGGAAGAGACCCAGTACTTC.